The 18 T cell receptor beta chains below come from one sample, sequenced in a study of CD8+ T cells in alopecia areata. In each case, RNA was isolated and then reverse transcribed into cDNA as the sequencing template. Repertoires were generated with immunoSEQ multiplex PCR, while TCRdb's copy carries only in-frame clones and drops some. The repertoire holds 150,000 to 200,000 clones, with 50% to 70% as singletons. The sample here was CD4+ T cells sorted from blood, taken at week 0. The source is a human donor with alopecia areata.

The chain employs TRBV30 and TRBJ2-1, with D perhaps TRBD1 (6 bases). Germline V gene sequence: CDR1 GTSNPN, CDR2 SVGIG (reference sequence). Trimming stripped 0 bases from V and 5 bases from J, with 14 bases between. CDR3 length equals 15 residues. CDR3 loop: CAWSVDLRGNNEQFF. The CDR3 DNA reads as TGTGCCTGGAGTGTAGATTTAAGGGGGAACAATGAGCAGTTCTTC.

The chain combines TRBV5-6 with TRBJ2-7; TRBD1 might be the D (5 bases). With 4 bases removed from V and 6 bases from J, the gap between germline ends came to 11 bases. Germline loops: CDR1 SGHDT, CDR2 YYEEEE. The CDR3 spans 12 residues. In DNA, the CDR3 is TGTGCCAGCAGCCCCAGGGAAGGCGAGCAGTACTTC. It yields the protein CASSPREGEQYF.

The chain uses TRBV29-1 and TRBJ1-4, with D tentatively TRBD1 (5 bases). Trimming removed 7 bases from V and 7 bases from J, with 13 bases in between. There are 12 residues in the CDR3. Germline-derived CDR1 and CDR2 are SQVTM and ANQGSEA. CDR3: CSASGGGEKLFF. The DNA of the CDR3 is TGCAGCGCTTCTGGTGGGGGTGAAAAACTGTTTTTT.

This clone was observed a few times. The chain carries TRBV7-2 and TRBJ1-5; D not certain. V was cut by 5 bases and J by 3 bases, with 8 bases left in between. The germline gives CDR1 SGHTA, CDR2 FQGNSA. The length of the CDR3 is 13 residues. CDR3 sequence reads: CASSPDINQPQHF. DNA of the CDR3: TGTGCCAGCAGCCCCGACATCAATCAGCCCCAGCATTTT.

The chain joins TRBV29-1 to TRBJ1-1; D not certain. With 4 bases removed from V and 1 base from J, the gap between germline ends came to 10 bases. The germline V gene has CDR1 SQVTM and CDR2 ANQGSEA. The CDR3 extends over 13 amino acids. The chain's CDR3 is CSVADGSNTEAFF. DNA for the CDR3: TGCAGCGTTGCGGACGGATCGAACACTGAAGCTTTCTTT.

The chain uses TRBV4-2 and TRBJ1-6; D ambiguous. CDR1 and CDR2 (germline): LGHNA, YNFKEQ. The CDR3 has 18 residues. Trimming left V 0 bases short and J 4 bases short, with 16 bases between. In DNA form, the CDR3 reads TGTGCCAGCAGCCAAGATATTAATCCTACCGATTATAATTCACCCCTCCACTTT. It is translated as CASSQDINPTDYNSPLHF.

The chain carries TRBV5-1 and TRBJ2-7; 7 bases line up with TRBD1. The germline V gene has CDR1 SGHRS and CDR2 YFSETQ. J was trimmed by 2 bases and V by 0 bases; bases with no gene match: 5. The CDR3 is 15 residues long. CDR3 loop: CASSLGDRETYEQYF. CDR3 nucleotide sequence: TGCGCCAGCAGCTTGGGGGACAGAGAAACCTACGAGCAGTACTTC.

The rearrangement links TRBV29-1 to TRBJ1-1, with a weak D call TRBD1 (6 bases). Trimming stripped 1 base from V and 5 bases from J, with 8 bases between. Per the germline V gene, CDR1 is SQVTM and CDR2 is ANQGSEA. This CDR3 is built from 12 residues. The CDR3 DNA sequence: TGCAGCGTTGAAGGGGGGCAGACTGAAGCTTTCTTT. This encodes CSVEGGQTEAFF.

This chain joins TRBV25-1 and TRBJ1-1; D call uncertain. CDR1 MGHDK and CDR2 SYGVNS come from the germline V gene. Deletions cut 3 bases from V and 6 bases from J, with 8 bases between. CDR3 length: 12 amino acids. CDR3 residues: CASSDRAAEAFF. The CDR3 nucleotides are TGTGCCAGCAGTGATCGGGCAGCTGAAGCTTTCTTT.

V and J are TRBV6-5 and TRBJ1-2; D is ambiguous. Germline CDR1 reads MNHEY; CDR2 reads SVGAGI. The CDR3 consists of 13 residues. V was clipped by 5 bases and J by 0 bases, with 7 bases between them. The CDR3 bases are TGTGCCAGCAGTAAAGGAGCTAACTATGGCTACACCTTC. This codes for CASSKGANYGYTF.

The CDR3 loop reads CAWSTARGPYSNQPQHF. Written as DNA, the CDR3 is TGTGCCTGGAGTACGGCCAGGGGGCCATATAGCAATCAGCCCCAGCATTTT. The chain uses TRBV30 and TRBJ1-5; 8 nucleotides align to TRBD1. J lost 0 bases, V lost 2 bases, and 9 bases had no gene match. Germline values: CDR1 GTSNPN, CDR2 SVGIG (reference sequence). CDR3 length: 17 amino acids.

The sample holds a few counts of this clone. The chain is built from TRBV29-1 and TRBJ2-2; no reliable D call. Germline CDR1 SQVTM, CDR2 ANQGSEA. V was cut by 5 bases and J by 6 bases, with 13 bases left in between. The CDR3 totals 13 residues. CDR3 nucleotides: TGCAGCGTTACGACATCGTCTCCCGGGGAGCTGTTTTTT. As protein: CSVTTSSPGELFF.

This clone was counted only a few times. The V call is TRBV7-2, the J call TRBJ1-2; D is unresolved. The V gene lost 4 bases and the J gene lost 6 bases, with 12 bases spanning the gap. This CDR3 has 13 amino acids. Germline lookup yields CDR1 SGHTA and CDR2 FQGNSA. The DNA of the CDR3 is TGTGCCAGCAGCTCGAGGGATCTAAATGGCTACACCTTC. It codes for CASSSRDLNGYTF.

The J gene is TRBJ1-2, the V gene TRBV30; the match to TRBD1 covers 10 bases. Germline assignment: CDR1 GTSNPN and CDR2 SVGIG (reference sequence). Unmatched junction bases numbered 4, after V lost 2 bases and J lost 4 bases. The CDR3 is 14 residues long. CDR3 in DNA: TGTGCCTGGAGTCGGGACAGGGGAACCTATGGCTACACCTTC. Amino acids: CAWSRDRGTYGYTF.

J is TRBJ1-2 and V is TRBV5-8; TRBD1 matches at 8 bases. Germline V gene lookup returns CDR1 SGHTS and CDR2 YDEGEE. The J segment lost 8 bases and the V segment lost 7 bases, leaving 7 bases of the junction unmatched. This CDR3 region has 12 residues. DNA of the CDR3: TGTGCCAGCGCAAGACAGGGGCGCGGCTACACCTTC. Its protein product is CASARQGRGYTF.

This chain connects TRBV29-1 to TRBJ1-2, with 8 bases matching TRBD1. This CDR3 spans 13 amino acids. CDR1 SQVTM and CDR2 ANQGSEA come from the germline V gene. V gave up 6 bases and J gave up 1 base; unmatched junction bases: 4. The CDR3 DNA reads as TGCAGCGTCGACGGACAGGGTAACTATGGCTACACCTTC. It encodes CSVDGQGNYGYTF.

The chain is built from TRBV2 and TRBJ1-1; D gene unclear. CDR3 size: 11 residues. CDR1 is SNHLY, CDR2 FYNNEI, per germline. V lost 7 bases, J lost 6 bases, and 9 bases lay in between. Here the CDR3 DNA reads TGTGCCAGCACCTCGCCGGCTGAAGCTTTCTTT. Translation: CASTSPAEAFF.

The chain joins TRBV6-1 to TRBJ1-2; D unresolved. The germline CDR1 and CDR2 sequences are MNHNS and SASEGT. V lost 0 bases and J 8 bases, leaving 10 bases between the germline ends. CDR3 size: 13 residues. For the CDR3, the DNA is TGTGCCAGCAGTGAAGCGAAGAAGTCGGGCTACACCTTC. Amino acids: CASSEAKKSGYTF.